Each of the 7 T cell receptor beta chains below was sequenced from the same sample in a study of cytomegalovirus exposure and HLA in healthy donors. Primers for the PCR totalled 60 Vbeta and 13 Jbeta. Assay used: immunoSEQ multiplex PCR; TCRdb lists only in-frame clones, some missing. Of about 160,000 clones detected, around 80% appear once; the ten largest clones hold around 6.6%. Sample: PBMCs. These receptors all come from a male donor in good health and CMV-seropositive.

The rearrangement uses TRBV25-1 and TRBJ2-1; 8 bases are shared with TRBD2. The CDR3 is 18 residues long. Germline loops: CDR1 MGHDK, CDR2 SYGVNS. J gave up 2 bases and V 4 bases, and 13 bases lay outside the gene matches. The chain's CDR3 is CASSGLGPSGLTYNEQFF. The CDR3 DNA reads TGTGCCAGCAGTGGCCTCGGGCCTAGCGGGTTAACCTACAATGAGCAGTTCTTC.

The genes are TRBV30 and TRBJ1-5; 10 nucleotides align to TRBD1. Germline CDR1 is GTSNPN and CDR2 is SVGIG (reference sequence). Unmatched junction bases numbered 2, after V lost 3 bases and J lost 6 bases. The CDR3 has 13 amino acids. CDR3 bases: TGTGCCTGGAGCAGGACAGGGGGTCAGCCCCAGCATTTT. Residues: CAWSRTGGQPQHF.

With respect to this clone: Other nucleotide sequences from this sample produce the same CDR3. CDR3: CASSGTVQETQYF. CDR3 DNA: TGTGCCAGCAGCGGGACAGTCCAAGAGACCCAGTACTTC. V usage is TRBV5-6 and J usage is TRBJ2-5; 7 positions match TRBD1. The CDR3 totals 13 residues. Germline V gene data show CDR1 as SGHDT and CDR2 as YYEEEE. V gave up 4 bases and J gave up 1 base; unmatched junction bases: 1. The full variable domain, with the rest looked up from reference TRBV5-6 and TRBJ2-5, is DAGVTQSPTHLIKTRGQQVTLRCSPKSGHDTVSWYQQALGQGPQFIFQYYEEEERQRGNFPDRFSGHQFPNYSSELNVNALLLGDSALYLCASSGTVQETQYFGPGTRLLVL.

The chain's CDR3 is CASSTVTLAGAVSTDTQYF. In DNA form, the CDR3 reads TGTGCCAGCAGCACAGTAACACTAGCGGGAGCTGTTAGCACAGATACGCAGTATTTT. This chain uses TRBV9 with TRBJ2-3; 11 bases match TRBD2. This CDR3 comprises 19 residues. Losses at the gene ends were 4 bases for V and 0 bases for J; bases not matched to a gene: 13. In germline, CDR1 is SGDLS, CDR2 YYNGEE.

This clone was found a few times. The chain joins TRBV18 to TRBJ1-1, with 7 bases identical to TRBD1. The V and J ends lost 4 bases and 1 base, in that order; junction bases with no gene match: 3. CDR1 is KGHSH, CDR2 LQKENI, per germline. The CDR3 has 14 residues. The CDR3 protein is CASSQQGRNTEAFF. The CDR3 coding sequence is TGTGCCAGCTCACAACAGGGGCGGAACACTGAAGCTTTCTTT. The full variable domain, rest sourced from reference TRBV18 and TRBJ1-1, is NAGVMQNPRHLVRRRGQEARLRCSPMKGHSHVYWYRQLPEEGLKFMVYLQKENIIDESGMPKERFSAEFPKEGPSILRIQQVVRGDSAAYFCASSQQGRNTEAFFGQGTRLTVV.

The V and J genes are TRBV19 and TRBJ1-3; D is uncertain. Germline V gene data show CDR1 as LNHDA and CDR2 as SQIVND (reference sequence). This CDR3 spans 13 amino acids. Trimming cost V 5 bases and J 2 bases, with 7 bases left between them. The CDR3, as DNA: TGTGCCAGTAGTGCCCGGGCTGGAAACACCATATATTTT. Amino acid sequence: CASSARAGNTIYF.

This clone was seen a handful of times. This chain uses TRBV4-2 with TRBJ1-1, with D perhaps matching TRBD1 (5 bases). This CDR3 is built from 15 residues. V was pared by 0 bases and J by 4 bases, with 12 bases between. Germline-derived CDR1 and CDR2 are LGHNA and YNFKEQ. CDR3 in amino acids: CASSQEGGTGTEAFF. The CDR3, as DNA: TGTGCCAGCAGCCAAGAGGGGGGGACTGGCACTGAAGCTTTCTTT.